This T cell receptor (beta chain) was documented in a study of OX40 agonist ivuxolimab in advanced cancers. Across the whole study: People in dose escalation had one of these cancers: hepatocellular carcinoma, melanoma, renal cell or head and neck cancer. Prior therapy, whether anti-PD-1, anti-PD-L1 or anti-CTLA-4, was allowed, and 35% to 40% had some. Three dose-escalation patients had partial responses: one with hepatocellular carcinoma and two with cutaneous melanoma. Study-wide results and caveats: CD4+ and CD8+ blood T cells expanded clonally by week 6 at 0.1 to 3.0 mg/kg.

Profiling relied on immunoSEQ multiplex PCR, and the TCRdb table lists in-frame clones only, not all of them. In the table there are approximately 72,000 clones, almost 90% of which are singletons. Germline assignment: CDR1 SGHTA and CDR2 FQGNSA. After removal of 7 bases from V and 8 bases from J, the junction contained 13 bases not matched to a gene. The CDR3 covers 14 residues. Points on this clone: Antigen: not known.

This clonotype was obtained from an adult with an advanced solid tumor such as melanoma, head and neck, liver or kidney cancer. The V and J genes are TRBV7-2 and TRBJ1-2, with TRBD1 matching 7 bases. Sequences were derived from CD4+ or CD8+ T cells sorted from blood, sampled in a trial of the OX40 agonist ivuxolimab. DNA for the CDR3: TGTGCCAGCACCTCCGACAGGGTGTCTCGGGGCTACACCTTC. This codes for CASTSDRVSRGYTF.